This is a list of T cell receptor beta chains from one sample in a study of T cells in Graves' hyperthyroidism and ophthalmopathy. Each CDR3 protein is one row after TCRdb ran MiXCR on the multiplex PCR reads. The data contain nearly 750,000 distinct CDR3 sequences, over 35% of them singletons. Sequenced material: blood. These receptors all stem from a woman aged 40 to 55 with Graves' hyperthyroidism. The CDR3 runs from the conserved cysteine through the conserved F or W. D genes are given only for firm matches. Part of the rows lack a size; the others show once, few, many or a class for expanded clones.

j_gene: TRBJ1-5
d_gene: TRBD1
abundance: NA
v_gene: TRBV6-1
CDR3aa: CASSTEGQGAQPQHF
CDR3nt: TGTGCCAGCAGTACCGAAGGACAGGGGGCACAGCCCCAGCATTTT

j_gene: TRBJ1-5
d_gene: NA
abundance: few
v_gene: TRBV19
CDR3aa: CASTDEGRNQPQHF
CDR3nt: TGTGCCAGTACCGACGAAGGTCGCAATCAGCCCCAGCATTTT

j_gene: TRBJ1-6
d_gene: TRBD1
abundance: many
v_gene: TRBV10-1
CDR3aa: CAKFPGQVFVGSPLHF
CDR3nt: TGCGCCAAGTTCCCGGGACAGGTGTTCGTTGGTTCACCCCTCCACTTT

j_gene: TRBJ1-5
d_gene: TRBD1
abundance: NA
v_gene: TRBV7-2
CDR3aa: CASSPGTEGGGNDQPQHF
CDR3nt: TGTGCCAGCAGCCCGGGGACAGAAGGAGGAGGGAACGATCAGCCCCAGCATTTT

j_gene: TRBJ2-3
d_gene: NA
abundance: NA
v_gene: TRBV19
CDR3aa: CASRDPRTDTQYF
CDR3nt: TGTGCCAGCAGGGACCCTCGCACAGATACGCAGTATTTT

j_gene: TRBJ2-2
d_gene: NA
abundance: many
v_gene: TRBV7-2
CDR3aa: CASSLAGQRTGELFF
CDR3nt: TGTGCCAGCAGCTTGGCGGGACAACGCACCGGGGAGCTGTTTTTT

j_gene: TRBJ1-5
d_gene: NA
abundance: few
v_gene: TRBV2
CDR3aa: CASSDSGWGNQPQHF
CDR3nt: TGTGCCAGCAGTGATAGTGGTTGGGGCAATCAGCCCCAGCATTTT

j_gene: TRBJ2-3
d_gene: TRBD1
abundance: once
v_gene: TRBV24-1
CDR3aa: CATSGRDREGTDTQYF
CDR3nt: TGTGCCACCAGTGGAAGGGACAGGGAGGGAACAGATACGCAGTATTTT

j_gene: TRBJ2-7
d_gene: NA
abundance: few
v_gene: TRBV7-2
CDR3aa: CASSLEALVAYEQYF
CDR3nt: TGTGCCAGCAGCTTAGAGGCACTCGTCGCCTACGAGCAGTACTTC

j_gene: TRBJ2-7
d_gene: NA
abundance: few
v_gene: TRBV4-3
CDR3aa: CASSQDSAGTYEQYF
CDR3nt: TGCGCCAGCAGCCAAGATAGTGCGGGTACCTACGAGCAGTACTTC

j_gene: TRBJ1-2
d_gene: NA
abundance: few
v_gene: TRBV13
CDR3aa: CASSPRQNWTDGYTF
CDR3nt: TGTGCCAGCAGCCCTAGGCAAAACTGGACGGATGGCTACACCTTC

j_gene: TRBJ1-2
d_gene: NA
abundance: NA
v_gene: TRBV7-2
CDR3aa: CASSFPSSKGSYGYTF
CDR3nt: TGTGCCAGCAGCTTCCCAAGTTCGAAGGGGAGCTATGGCTACACCTTC

j_gene: TRBJ2-7
d_gene: NA
abundance: few
v_gene: TRBV7-2
CDR3aa: CASSLGPGANYEQYF
CDR3nt: TGTGCCAGCAGCTTAGGACCCGGAGCTAACTACGAGCAGTACTTC

j_gene: TRBJ2-7
d_gene: NA
abundance: NA
v_gene: TRBV19
CDR3aa: CATQGGYGEQYF
CDR3nt: TGTGCCACCCAAGGGGGTTACGGCGAGCAGTACTTC

j_gene: TRBJ2-5
d_gene: TRBD2
abundance: many
v_gene: TRBV6-5
CDR3aa: CASSQTGTTAQYF
CDR3nt: TGTGCCAGCAGTCAAACCGGGACTACGGCCCAGTACTTC

j_gene: TRBJ2-1
d_gene: NA
abundance: NA
v_gene: TRBV20-1
CDR3aa: CSAYGTGGNEQFF
CDR3nt: TGCAGTGCCTACGGGACTGGCGGAAATGAGCAGTTCTTC

j_gene: TRBJ2-2
d_gene: NA
abundance: NA
v_gene: TRBV20-1
CDR3aa: CSASRSKGGELFF
CDR3nt: TGCAGTGCTAGTAGGAGTAAAGGGGGGGAGCTGTTTTTT

j_gene: TRBJ2-6
d_gene: TRBD1
abundance: NA
v_gene: TRBV5-1
CDR3aa: CASSASGQASGANVLTF
CDR3nt: TGTGCCAGCAGTGCATCGGGACAGGCATCTGGGGCCAACGTCCTGACTTTC

j_gene: TRBJ1-3
d_gene: NA
abundance: many
v_gene: TRBV7-2
CDR3aa: CASSAANSGNTIYF
CDR3nt: TGTGCCAGCAGCGCCGCTAACTCTGGAAACACCATATATTTT